The sequence of this T cell receptor (beta chain) was determined in a study of cytomegalovirus exposure and HLA in healthy donors. Study-level background: Inside one of the first data releases sat about 85 million unique TCRs taken from HLA-typed donors. The study's findings and limits: When analyzed later, a missense DCLRE1C variant was found to be linked to TCR beta V- and J-gene trimming.

The junction had 7 bases not matched to a gene; V was cut back by 2 bases and J by 4 bases. CDR3 length: 15 amino acids. Per germline, CDR1 MDHEN and CDR2 SYDVKM. PCR was performed using 60 Vbeta and 13 Jbeta primers. In the source study's methods: About 11 million of 70 million to 80 million unique TCR beta chains were shared, per a later count. This table comes from immunoSEQ multiplex PCR, and its TCRdb copy is limited to in-frame clones, with some not included. The DNA was the basis for D and trimming; V, J and clone size are from that table. The top ten clones hold approximately 2% of a sample with roughly 130,000 clones, roughly 83% of them seen once. Concerning this clone itself: The antigen is not known.

This chain links TRBV28 with TRBJ2-7, with 8 positions matching TRBD1. The sample consisted of PBMCs. The source of this sequence is a man aged 18 to 30 in good health and CMV-seronegative. CDR3 in amino acids: CASSLQGAVSYEQYF. The CDR3 nucleotides are TGTGCCAGCAGTTTACAGGGGGCTGTATCGTACGAGCAGTACTTC.